This record looks at one T cell receptor (beta chain) sequence and its context. The data originate from a study of shared clonotypes between healthy human individuals. Study-level information: Serving as donors were a couple of women and three men, whose ages spanned 18 to 49.

The CDR3 covers 15 residues. V was cut by 1 base and J by 4 bases, with 13 bases left in between. Germline values: CDR1 SGHAT, CDR2 FQNNGV. The donor cohort consisted entirely of Caucasian adults residing in Nashville, Tennessee. Researchers ran the assay at a deep level. Assay: immunoSEQ multiplex PCR; the TCRdb copy retains only in-frame clones and omits some. This table holds around 2.5 million clones, 93% found once. The source of this sequence is a man aged 18 to 30 in good health. Some clones in this sample may be carry-over from other donors' samples. The chain links TRBV11-2 to TRBJ2-5; D might be TRBD1 or TRBD2, each matching 6 bases. Input material: naive CD4+ T cells from PBMCs. Stated subset: CD45RA+ positively selected. DNA for the CDR3: TGTGCCAGCAGCTTAGTCGGGAGCAGGGGAGAGACCCAGTACTTC. This sequence encodes CASSLVGSRGETQYF.